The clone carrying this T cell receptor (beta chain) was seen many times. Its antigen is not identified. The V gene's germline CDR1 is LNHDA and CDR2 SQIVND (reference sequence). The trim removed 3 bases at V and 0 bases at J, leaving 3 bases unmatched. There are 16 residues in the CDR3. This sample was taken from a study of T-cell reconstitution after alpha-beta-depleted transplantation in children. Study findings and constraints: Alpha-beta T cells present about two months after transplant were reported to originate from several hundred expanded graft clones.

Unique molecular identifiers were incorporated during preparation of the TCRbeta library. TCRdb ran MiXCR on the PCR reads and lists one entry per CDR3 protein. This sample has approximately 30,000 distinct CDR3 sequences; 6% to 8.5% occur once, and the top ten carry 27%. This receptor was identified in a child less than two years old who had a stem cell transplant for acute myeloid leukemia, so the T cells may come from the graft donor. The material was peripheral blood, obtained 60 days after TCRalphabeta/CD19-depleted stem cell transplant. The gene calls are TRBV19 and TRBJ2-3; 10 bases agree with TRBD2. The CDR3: CASSIGLAVSTDTQYF. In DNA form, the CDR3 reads TGTGCCAGTAGTATTGGACTAGCGGTTAGCACAGATACGCAGTATTTT. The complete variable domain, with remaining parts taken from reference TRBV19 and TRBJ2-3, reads DGGITQSPKYLFRKEGQNVTLSCEQNLNHDAMYWYRQDPGQGLRLIYYSQIVNDFQKGDIAEGYSVSREKKESFPLTVTSAQKNPTAFYLCASSIGLAVSTDTQYFGPGTRLTVL.